A selection of T cell receptor beta chains follows, all from one sample in a study of blood T cells in healthy people across ages. TCRdb reprocessed the 5' RACE reads via MiXCR and lists one record per CDR3 protein. Among around 1,000,000 distinct CDR3 sequences listed, 20% to 25% were seen once. These data also featured in a second study, about T cells of mothers and their children.

Source material: blood. These receptors were collected from a girl between 2 and 10 years old in good health. The CDR3 runs from the conserved cysteine through the conserved F or W. A D gene is named only where the DNA matches it firmly. Clone sizes are given selectively: once, few, many, or a class where the clone is expanded.

TRBD1,TRBV6-1,.,TRBJ1-6,CASSRPGGRSYNSPLHF,TGTGCCAGCAGTCGGCCAGGGGGGAGGTCCTATAATTCACCCCTCCACTTT
.,TRBV3-1,.,TRBJ1-2,CASSQNLLAGEGDGYTF,TGTGCCAGCAGCCAAAATCTCTTGGCGGGGGAAGGGGATGGCTACACCTTC
TRBD1,TRBV7-9,.,TRBJ2-7,CASSLTVGQASYEQYF,TGTGCCAGCAGCTTAACCGTCGGACAGGCTTCCTACGAGCAGTACTTC
.,TRBV29-1,.,TRBJ1-2,CSVDRVLTNYGYTF,TGCAGCGTTGACAGGGTCTTGACCAACTATGGCTACACCTTC
.,TRBV29-1,.,TRBJ2-7,CSVVGLSSYEQYF,TGCAGCGTTGTGGGACTGAGCTCCTACGAGCAGTACTTC
.,TRBV4-1,.,TRBJ2-1,CASSKRGEGAVYNEQFF,TGCGCCAGCAGCAAACGAGGGGAGGGGGCCGTTTACAATGAGCAGTTCTTC
TRBD1,TRBV10-3,.,TRBJ2-7,CAISYTGGEQYF,TGTGCCATCAGTTATACAGGGGGCGAGCAGTACTTC
TRBD2,TRBV29-1,few,TRBJ2-1,CSVNSGRAIYNEQFF,TGCAGCGTCAATAGCGGGAGGGCAATCTACAATGAGCAGTTCTTC
.,TRBV4-2,.,TRBJ2-7,CASSPGAMPYEQYF,TGTGCCAGCAGCCCCGGGGCAATGCCCTACGAGCAGTACTTC
.,TRBV4-2,.,TRBJ1-6,CASRLEGNYNSPLHF,TGTGCCAGCAGACTGGAGGGGAACTATAATTCACCCCTCCACTTT
TRBD1,TRBV2,.,TRBJ1-4,CASQPTGTNEKLFF,TGTGCCAGCCAACCGACAGGGACTAATGAAAAACTGTTTTTT
.,TRBV10-2,.,TRBJ2-6,CASSGGGPGANVLTF,TGCGCCAGCAGTGGGGGGGGCCCTGGGGCCAACGTCCTGACTTTC
.,TRBV29-1,.,TRBJ2-7,CSVQRDVDEQYF,TGCAGCGTGCAACGGGACGTTGACGAGCAGTACTTC
.,TRBV9,few,TRBJ1-3,CASSVEAQGGGTIYF,TGTGCCAGCAGCGTAGAGGCCCAGGGTGGAGGCACCATATATTTT
.,TRBV12-3/TRBV12-4,.,TRBJ2-5,CASSLETARETQYF,TGTGCCAGCAGTTTAGAGACAGCCCGGGAGACCCAGTACTTC
TRBD2,TRBV7-9,few,TRBJ2-2,CASSSERGANTGELFF,TGTGCCAGCAGCTCCGAGCGGGGGGCGAACACCGGGGAGCTGTTTTTT
.,TRBV29-1,few,TRBJ1-1,CSVLNPGAGNEAFF,TGCAGCGTCCTCAACCCAGGGGCGGGAAATGAAGCTTTCTTT
TRBD2,TRBV6-2/TRBV6-3,.,TRBJ2-7,CASSYSWTSGGAYEQYF,TGTGCCAGCAGTTACTCCTGGACTAGCGGGGGGGCATACGAGCAGTACTTC
.,TRBV19,few,TRBJ1-2,CASSDYSSGGVRGYTF,TGTGCCAGTAGTGATTATTCGAGCGGCGGGGTTAGAGGCTACACCTTC
.,TRBV20-1,.,TRBJ1-3,CSARDGSLSGNTIYF,TGCAGTGCTAGGGATGGCAGTCTCTCTGGAAACACCATATATTTT
.,TRBV7-2,few,TRBJ2-3,CASSLDTGSDTQYF,TGTGCCAGCAGCTTAGATACTGGTTCAGATACGCAGTATTTT
.,TRBV4-3,.,TRBJ1-4,CASSQQSSRFNEKLFF,TGCGCCAGCAGCCAACAATCCAGCCGTTTCAATGAAAAACTGTTTTTT
TRBD1,TRBV9,.,TRBJ1-1,CASSDYPWTGEAFF,TGTGCCAGCAGCGATTACCCTTGGACAGGGGAAGCTTTCTTT
TRBD2,TRBV29-1,once,TRBJ2-7,CSVVRTSGGAYEQYF,TGCAGCGTTGTAAGGACTAGCGGGGGGGCCTACGAGCAGTACTTC
.,TRBV10-3,.,TRBJ2-3,CAIKEAGSTDTQYF,TGTGCCATCAAGGAGGCGGGATCCACAGATACGCAGTATTTT
.,TRBV14,.,TRBJ1-2,CASSQASGSYGYTF,TGTGCCAGCAGCCAAGCCTCAGGAAGCTATGGCTACACCTTC
.,TRBV13,.,TRBJ2-3,CACSFDLLVGTDTQYF,TGTGCCTGCAGCTTTGATCTTCTCGTCGGGACAGATACGCAGTATTTT
.,TRBV7-2,.,TRBJ2-1,CASSLNPGEHNEQFF,TGTGCCAGCAGCTTAAACCCGGGAGAGCACAATGAGCAGTTCTTC
.,TRBV14,few,TRBJ1-1,CASSPRPGVPEAFF,TGTGCCAGCAGCCCCAGACCGGGGGTCCCTGAAGCTTTCTTT
.,TRBV2,few,TRBJ2-3,CASSRSSSTDTQYF,TGTGCCAGCAGTCGATCCTCTAGCACAGATACGCAGTATTTT
.,TRBV20-1,many,TRBJ2-1,CSASSSYNEQFF,TGCAGTGCTAGTAGCTCCTACAATGAGCAGTTCTTC
.,TRBV20-1,.,TRBJ2-3,CSGGAATDTQYF,TGCAGTGGCGGCGCGGCGACAGATACGCAGTATTTT
.,TRBV9,few,TRBJ2-1,CASSVEQPAKGHGSILNEQFF,TGTGCCAGCAGCGTAGAACAGCCCGCAAAAGGTCACGGGAGTATTTTAAATGAGCAGTTCTTC
.,TRBV20-1,few,TRBJ1-1,CSARDRQTPYTEAFF,TGCAGTGCTAGAGATCGCCAGACACCTTACACTGAAGCTTTCTTT
.,TRBV9,.,TRBJ1-3,CASSVEGSSGNTIYF,TGTGCCAGCAGCGTAGAGGGCAGCTCTGGAAACACCATATATTTT
.,TRBV28,.,TRBJ1-2,CASSLSRLGSDGYTF,TGTGCCAGCAGTTTATCCCGGCTGGGAAGTGATGGCTACACCTTC
.,TRBV27,.,TRBJ2-2,CASSLRQTNTGELFF,TGTGCCAGCAGTTTAAGACAGACAAACACCGGGGAGCTGTTTTTT
.,TRBV12-3/TRBV12-4,.,TRBJ1-4,CASSIGRDVVEDREKLFF,TGTGCCAGCAGTATAGGCCGGGACGTGGTTGAGGATAGAGAAAAACTGTTTTTT
TRBD2,TRBV27,.,TRBJ2-1,CASSSQELAGANEQFF,TGTGCCAGCAGCTCCCAGGAACTAGCGGGAGCCAATGAGCAGTTCTTC
.,TRBV29-1,few,TRBJ2-5,CSVEVGLQETQYF,TGCAGCGTTGAAGTAGGGCTTCAAGAGACCCAGTACTTC
TRBD2,TRBV9,few,TRBJ2-1,CASSVEWGLGTHEQFF,TGTGCCAGCAGCGTAGAGTGGGGACTAGGAACCCATGAGCAGTTCTTC
.,TRBV6-6,.,TRBJ1-1,CASSSLDDSTEAFF,TGTGCCAGCAGTTCCCTGGACGACAGCACTGAAGCTTTCTTT
TRBD2,TRBV20-1,.,TRBJ2-7,CSAALAGGPRPYEQYF,TGCAGTGCCGCACTAGCGGGGGGGCCTAGACCCTACGAGCAGTACTTC
TRBD2,TRBV4-1,few,TRBJ2-5,CASSLTTSGELQYF,TGCGCCAGCAGTCTAACGACTAGCGGAGAGCTCCAGTACTTC
.,TRBV12-3/TRBV12-4,.,TRBJ2-1,CASSSGVLYNEQFF,TGTGCCAGCAGTTCGGGGGTTCTCTACAATGAGCAGTTCTTC
.,TRBV28,few,TRBJ2-1,CASSPPASEYNEQFF,TGTGCCAGCAGCCCTCCGGCGTCAGAGTACAATGAGCAGTTCTTC
TRBD1,TRBV7-2,.,TRBJ2-4,CASSSSTGGNIQYF,TGTGCCAGCAGCAGTTCAACAGGGGGCAACATTCAGTACTTC
.,TRBV5-1,few,TRBJ2-3,CASSFVYSSDTQYF,TGCGCCAGCAGCTTCGTCTACTCCTCAGATACGCAGTATTTT
.,TRBV19,.,TRBJ2-2,CASSIIGEDGTNTGELFF,TGTGCCAGTAGTATAATCGGCGAGGACGGGACAAACACCGGGGAGCTGTTTTTT
TRBD1,TRBV5-1,few,TRBJ2-1,CASSTGGEQFF,TGCGCCAGCAGTACAGGGGGTGAGCAGTTCTTC